The present T cell receptor beta chain was sequenced within a study of blood T cell repertoires in COVID-19. Patients from Seattle were sampled longitudinally, starting during active infection. Assay: immunoSEQ multiplex PCR; the TCRdb copy retains only in-frame clones and omits some. The data show around 140,000 clones, 88% seen once. The specimen sequenced was peripheral blood. The sequence was collected from a human donor with COVID-19, enrolled during active disease. The donor label of this sample is uncertain.

In nucleotides, the CDR3 is TGTGCCAGCAGCCAATCGGCAGGGGGCGGCTATCAGCCCCAGCATTTT. Translating gives CASSQSAGGGYQPQHF. The chain combines TRBV4-2 with TRBJ1-5; 8 bases are a match to TRBD1. CDR1 and CDR2 from the germline V gene are LGHNA and YNFKEQ. The length of the CDR3 is 16 residues. V lost 2 bases, J lost 5 bases, and 8 bases stayed unmatched.